These T cell receptor beta chains were read from a single sample in a study of shared clonotypes between healthy human individuals. Profiled with immunoSEQ multiplex PCR; TCRdb holds only in-frame clones, not every one. The top ten hold over 0.12% of the sample, which has about 2,500,000 clones, approximately 92% seen once. Sequencing was done on a sample of naive CD4+ T cells sorted from blood. All receptors come from a man between 18 and 29 years old in good health. Each CDR3 is given with its conserved first and last residue. D genes are given only for firm matches. Clone sizes are given selectively: once, few, many, or a class where the clone is expanded.

V gene	clone size	J gene	D gene	CDR3 DNA	CDR3 protein
TRBV5-6	once	TRBJ2-5	TRBD2	TGTGCCAGCAGCTTGTCGGGAGGGGAGACCCAGTACTTC	CASSLSGGETQYF
TRBV5-4	NA	TRBJ2-6	NA	TGTGCCAGCAGCTGGGGGGAGCCTGGGGCCAACGTCCTGACTTTC	CASSWGEPGANVLTF
TRBV15	NA	TRBJ2-7	NA	TGTGCCACCAGCAGAGATAAGGGACCCTACGAGCAGTACTTC	CATSRDKGPYEQYF
TRBV19	NA	TRBJ2-7	TRBD2	TGTGCCAGTAGTAGGACTAGCGGGAAATATGAGCAGTACTTC	CASSRTSGKYEQYF
TRBV5-5	NA	TRBJ1-5	NA	TGTGCCAGCACCCCGTACTGGGACCTTAGCAATCAGCCCCAGCATTTT	CASTPYWDLSNQPQHF
TRBV6-6	NA	TRBJ2-1	TRBD1	TGTGCCAGCAGTTACCCAGCCAGCGGACAGGGGAAGTTCTTC	CASSYPASGQGKFF
TRBV5-4	NA	TRBJ2-7	TRBD2	TGTGCCAGCAGCTCCGGGACTAGCGGGAGTGTGTACGAGCAGTACTTC	CASSSGTSGSVYEQYF
TRBV21-1	NA	TRBJ1-4	NA	TGTGCCAGCACCACGGACGGGAATGAAAAACTGTTTTTT	CASTTDGNEKLFF
TRBV9	NA	TRBJ2-7	NA	TGTGCCAGCAGCGTAGTTCCAGGGGAAATGGGGGAGCAGTACTTC	CASSVVPGEMGEQYF
TRBV5-1	NA	TRBJ1-5	TRBD1	TGCGCCAGCAGCGCCGGATTGACAGGGGTTGGCAATCAGCCCCAGCATTTT	CASSAGLTGVGNQPQHF
TRBV15	NA	TRBJ2-5	NA	TGTGCCACCAGCAGGGACAGCCAAGAGACCCAGTACTTC	CATSRDSQETQYF
TRBV18	NA	TRBJ2-7	TRBD1	TGTGCCAGCTCACCGATGATGACAGGGGGCGCCTCCTACGAGCAGTACTTC	CASSPMMTGGASYEQYF
TRBV15	NA	TRBJ2-5	TRBD2	TGTGCCACCAGCACGTCCCTAGCGGGAGGCCAAGAGACCCAGTACTTC	CATSTSLAGGQETQYF
TRBV19	NA	TRBJ2-7	TRBD1	TGTGCCAGTAGTTTCGACTCCGGGACAGGGATCTACGAGCAGTACTTC	CASSFDSGTGIYEQYF
TRBV20-1	NA	TRBJ2-5	NA	TGCAGTGCTAGGGCCATGAAGACCCAGTACTTC	CSARAMKTQYF
TRBV7-2	NA	TRBJ2-3	NA	TGTGCCAGCAGCCTAACAGATACGCAGTATTTT	CASSLTDTQYF
TRBV19	NA	TRBJ1-1	NA	TGTGCCAGTCGAACCGCCCCAGCGCGGCCTGAAGCTTTCTTT	CASRTAPARPEAFF
TRBV5-1	NA	TRBJ2-7	NA	TGCGCCAGCAGCCCCCACGGCCTTCAAGAGGACGAGCAGTACTTC	CASSPHGLQEDEQYF
TRBV7-9	NA	TRBJ2-3	NA	TGTGCCAGCAGCTCTGCCCGGGGACCCTTCACAGATACGCAGTATTTT	CASSSARGPFTDTQYF
TRBV7-3	NA	TRBJ2-3	NA	TGTGCCAGCAGCCAGGGACCCCGAGGGACAGATACGCAGTATTTT	CASSQGPRGTDTQYF
TRBV6-1	NA	TRBJ1-1	NA	TGTGCCAGCAGTGGACTACAGGGGAACACTGAAGCTTTCTTT	CASSGLQGNTEAFF
TRBV7-9	NA	TRBJ2-3	TRBD2	TGTGCCAGCAGCTTAGGAGCTAGCGGGGCCACAGATACGCAGTATTTT	CASSLGASGATDTQYF
TRBV7-2	NA	TRBJ2-6	NA	TGTGCCAGCAGCATTCAAAGGGCTGGGGCCAACGTCCTGACTTTC	CASSIQRAGANVLTF
TRBV6-5	NA	TRBJ1-2	TRBD1	TGTGCCAGCAGACTTCCGGGACAGGTGCGAGGCTACACCTTC	CASRLPGQVRGYTF